A single sample is the source of the 15 T cell receptor beta chains below, sequenced in a study of T cells after yellow fever vaccination. From the 5' RACE reads, TCRdb called clonotypes with MiXCR, one entry per CDR3 protein. Among under 90,000 distinct CDR3 sequences listed, under 8% were seen once. The sequences come from CD8+ T cells sorted from PBMCs, collected roughly 45 days after the first yellow fever vaccination. The receptors were gathered from a man between 18 and 35 years old who received the YFV17D yellow fever vaccine.

This clonotype was counted ten times or more. The rearrangement links TRBV20-1 to TRBJ2-1, with D possibly TRBD2 on 6 matching bases. Germline V gene sequence: CDR1 DFQATT, CDR2 SNEGSKA (reference sequence). The CDR3 loop spans 17 amino acids. V gave up 2 bases and J gave up 2 bases, with 19 bases separating them. CDR3 sequence (DNA): TGCAGTGCTAGACCTGAGGGTTTCAGCGGGCCCTACAATGAGCAGTTCTTC. Its translation is CSARPEGFSGPYNEQFF.

The rearrangement joins TRBV12-3 or TRBV12-4 to TRBJ2-3, with 8 bases identical to TRBD1. The CDR3 spans 14 residues. J was trimmed by 6 bases and V by 5 bases; bases with no gene match: 7. Here the CDR3 DNA reads TGTGCCAGCAGTGGGACAGGTTGGCGGGATACGCAGTATTTT. Protein sequence: CASSGTGWRDTQYF.

There are many counts of this clonotype. The V call is TRBV9, the J call TRBJ2-5; D not certain. The CDR3 extends over 14 amino acids. Germline V CDR1 and CDR2: SGDLS, YYNGEE. Trimming shortened V by 0 bases and J by 9 bases, and 15 bases separated the two germline ends. CDR3 sequence reads: CASSVDGPQVAQYF. CDR3 bases: TGTGCCAGCAGCGTAGACGGGCCCCAAGTGGCCCAGTACTTC.

This chain links TRBV3-1 with TRBJ2-7; TRBD1 is a possible D gene (5 bases). Trimming took 5 bases from V and 3 from J, leaving 17 bases between them. The length of the CDR3 is 15 residues. Germline loops: CDR1 LGHDT, CDR2 YNNKEL (reference sequence). Here the CDR3 DNA reads TGTGCCAGCAGCTCAGTTAGCCAGGGCCACTACGAGCAGTACGTC. Its protein is CASSSVSQGHYEQYV.

At least ten counts were recorded for this clonotype. In DNA form, the CDR3 reads TGCGCCAGCGTCCAGGGCGACTACGAGCAGTACTTC. This translates into CASVQGDYEQYF. The chain employs TRBV10-2 and TRBJ2-7; D possibly corresponds to TRBD1 (5 bases). The germline V gene has CDR1 WSHSY and CDR2 SAAADI. The CDR3 is 12 residues long. V was clipped by 8 bases and J by 3 bases, with 11 bases between them.

This clonotype showed up many times. This chain links TRBV15 with TRBJ2-5; tentative D call: TRBD2 (5 bases). The length of the CDR3 is 17 residues. V was clipped by 0 bases and J by 4 bases, with 18 bases between them. Germline loops: CDR1 LNHNV, CDR2 YYDKDF (reference sequence). CDR3 amino acids: CATSRDPGGEKGETQYF. The CDR3, as DNA: TGTGCCACCAGCAGAGATCCAGGAGGAGAAAAGGGAGAGACCCAGTACTTC.

This clonotype came up a few times. The V call is TRBV19, the J call TRBJ2-3, with a weak D call TRBD2 (5 bases). V lost 3 bases and J 6 bases, leaving 13 bases between the germline ends. The CDR3 is made up of 14 amino acids. Germline V gene lookup returns CDR1 LNHDA and CDR2 SQIVND (reference sequence). CDR3 coding DNA: TGTGCCAGTAGTATTGGTACTAGAGGCGATACGCAGTATTTT. Amino acids: CASSIGTRGDTQYF.

The chain recombines TRBV3-1 with TRBJ2-7; D perhaps matches TRBD2 (6 bases). The germline V gene encodes CDR1 LGHDT and CDR2 YNNKEL (reference sequence). Trimming shortened V by 3 bases and J by 2 bases, and 11 bases separated the two germline ends. This CDR3 is 14 amino acids long. The DNA for the CDR3 is TGTGCCAGCAGCCACGGGAGCAAACCCTACGAGCAGTACGTC. Protein: CASSHGSKPYEQYV.

Ten or more counts support this clonotype. This rearrangement joins TRBV7-9 to TRBJ1-1; no clear D gene. The CDR3 loop spans 14 amino acids. The germline V and J ends were trimmed by 2 bases and 6 bases, with 13 bases remaining between them. Germline loops: CDR1 SEHNR, CDR2 FQNEAQ (reference sequence). The CDR3 nucleotides read TGTGCCAGCAGCTTATCGCCAACCGGGGCTGAAGCTTTCTTT. Residues: CASSLSPTGAEAFF.

V gene TRBV6-6 combines with J gene TRBJ1-1; possible D gene TRBD1, 5 bases. V gave up 7 bases and J gave up 1 base, with 10 bases separating them. The germline V gene has CDR1 MNHNY and CDR2 SVGAGI (reference sequence). This CDR3 has 13 amino acids. The CDR3 region has the DNA TGTGCCAGCATTGGACACCCGAACACTGAAGCTTTCTTT. This sequence encodes CASIGHPNTEAFF.

V and J are TRBV5-4 and TRBJ2-5; D may be TRBD1 (7 bases). V dropped 0 bases and J dropped 5 bases, with 17 bases sitting between them. In germline, CDR1 is SGHNT, CDR2 YYREEE (reference sequence). CDR3 size: 16 residues. Here the CDR3 DNA reads TGTGCCAGCAGCTTGGGTTCGGGGGACAGTGGGGAGACCCAGTACTTC. Protein sequence: CASSLGSGDSGETQYF.

Comments on this clonotype: A much larger clone lies a single base off, so this may be a read error. The V call is TRBV5-1, the J call TRBJ2-5; 11 bases fit TRBD2. The CDR3 is made up of 15 amino acids. CDR1 is SGHRS and CDR2 is YFSETQ in the germline V gene. CDR3 loop: CASSFGTSGEETLYF. The CDR3 DNA is TGCGCCAGCAGCTTCGGGACTAGCGGAGAAGAGACCCTGTACTTC. The full variable domain, rest sourced from reference TRBV5-1 and TRBJ2-5, is KAGVTQTPRYLIKTRGQQVTLSCSPISGHRSVSWYQQTPGQGLQFLFEYFSETQRNKGNFPGRFSGRQFSNSRSEMNVSTLELGDSALYLCASSFGTSGEETLYFGPGTRLLVL.

The chain uses TRBV11-2 and TRBJ2-7; 8 positions match TRBD2. CDR1 and CDR2 from the germline V gene are SGHAT and FQNNGV. The CDR3 runs 14 residues. Losses at the gene ends were 5 bases for V and 3 bases for J; bases not matched to a gene: 6. CDR3 in DNA: TGTGCCAGCAGCCCCGGGGGGGGGCACTACGAGCAGTACGTC. The encoded protein is CASSPGGGHYEQYV.

The chain is built from TRBV6-5 and TRBJ1-2; D gene uncertain. This CDR3 region has 13 residues. V dropped 2 bases and J dropped 4 bases, with 8 bases sitting between them. Germline V gene lookup returns CDR1 MNHEY and CDR2 SVGAGI. As DNA, the CDR3 is TGTGCCAGCAGTTACGCGGGTGGCTATGGCTACACCTTC. Protein sequence: CASSYAGGYGYTF.

Only a few counts were recorded for this clonotype. The chain carries TRBV9 and TRBJ2-7; TRBD1 or TRBD2 may be the D gene (5 bases each). This CDR3 is 14 amino acids long. The germline CDR1 and CDR2 sequences are SGDLS and YYNGEE. The V and J ends lost 2 bases and 1 base respectively, with 10 bases between them. CDR3 region: CASSVDGGSYEQYF. CDR3 sequence (DNA): TGTGCCAGCAGCGTTGATGGGGGTTCCTACGAGCAGTACTTC.